This T cell receptor beta chain was obtained from a study of T cell repertoires in cytomegalovirus infection (dated by TCRdb to the late 2010s). About the full investigation: The peptide stimulations were aimed at well-studied HLA-B-restricted epitopes as well as recently identified HLA-C-restricted CMV epitopes, whose presentation resists viral immunomodulation. Donor HLA type was relevant to the analysis, as public TCR beta signatures indicated carriage of CMV infection together with the matching HLA type. What the authors observed across the whole study: In both this cohort and an independent cohort of 350 to 400 donors, the cumulative frequency of public TCR beta family members distinguished carriers of CMV infection plus the relevant HLA type. The ex vivo response was dominated by HLA-C-restricted CMV-specific TCR beta clonotypes, which also provided the single most frequent clonotype in two of eight donors.

Sample treatment or condition, as interpreted from the label and publication: in vitro stimulation with specific CMV peptide epitopes to enrich CMV-specific T cells. In the germline V gene (reference sequence), CDR1 corresponds to MNHEY and CDR2 to SMNVEV. The CDR3 covers 17 residues, taking in both the cysteine and the phenylalanine. The only DNA kept is the CDR3, 51 bases in frame from the first base. Germline trimming: 6 bases from V, 1 base from J; junction bases outside gene matches: 13. This clonotype showed up just a few times. Its antigen specificity is not known. No base-level quality is on record; no much larger clone is a single base apart. Sequencing used an Illumina HiSeq 1500. TCRdb reprocessing: public reads trimmed at Q25 with fastp, clones called with MiXCR, in-frame beta chains kept. All rows with the same CDR3 protein become a single entry with the most common DNA and genes. This sample gives about 120,000 distinct CDR3 sequences in total; over 30% of them show up just once. The biggest ten clones account for less than 45% of the sample.

The material was CD8+ T cells from cultured PBMCs, obtained from culture after CMV antigen stimulation. The receptor was isolated from a human donor in good health (CMV status not recorded). Some clones in this sample may be carry-over from other donors' samples. The chain was built from TRBV27 and TRBJ2-5, and 8 junctional nucleotides match TRBD2. The CDR3 here reads CASRAIWGGGRQETQYF. The nucleotide sequence is given as TGTGCCAGCAGGGCGATTTGGGGCGGGGGGCGCCAAGAGACCCAGTACTTC.